This T cell receptor beta chain stems from a study of T cell responses to AZD1222 COVID-19 vaccine. Findings and caveats of the study: Nearly half of spike-specific TCRs reportedly target variant regions that are unmutated in the B.1.351 and B.1.1.7 variants. Among those given AZD1222, only five to seven were seropositive at baseline. Regions 160-218 and 743-854 dominated among vaccine-associated CD4 TCRs spanning spike. Females made up more of the donors, who were largely white British, and clonal diversity may have come out too low.

About this clone itself: The target antigen is unknown.

CDR3 length: 13 residues. Germline V gives CDR1 SEHNR, CDR2 FQNEAQ (reference sequence). V lost 5 bases and J lost 4, with 11 bases in between. Clones were sequenced by immunoSEQ multiplex PCR, and TCRdb holds only the in-frame ones, with some missing. The sample contains 160,000 or so clones, 85% to 90% of which appear only once. The TCR was taken from an adult who received the MenACWY meningococcal vaccine as a control. The sample consisted of peripheral blood, taken 28 days after the second dose of the MenACWY control vaccine. The chain has TRBV7-9 and TRBJ1-2; D call uncertain. The CDR3 loop is CASSRRASYGYTF. The CDR3 nucleotides are TGTGCCAGCAGCCGACGGGCCTCCTATGGCTACACCTTC.